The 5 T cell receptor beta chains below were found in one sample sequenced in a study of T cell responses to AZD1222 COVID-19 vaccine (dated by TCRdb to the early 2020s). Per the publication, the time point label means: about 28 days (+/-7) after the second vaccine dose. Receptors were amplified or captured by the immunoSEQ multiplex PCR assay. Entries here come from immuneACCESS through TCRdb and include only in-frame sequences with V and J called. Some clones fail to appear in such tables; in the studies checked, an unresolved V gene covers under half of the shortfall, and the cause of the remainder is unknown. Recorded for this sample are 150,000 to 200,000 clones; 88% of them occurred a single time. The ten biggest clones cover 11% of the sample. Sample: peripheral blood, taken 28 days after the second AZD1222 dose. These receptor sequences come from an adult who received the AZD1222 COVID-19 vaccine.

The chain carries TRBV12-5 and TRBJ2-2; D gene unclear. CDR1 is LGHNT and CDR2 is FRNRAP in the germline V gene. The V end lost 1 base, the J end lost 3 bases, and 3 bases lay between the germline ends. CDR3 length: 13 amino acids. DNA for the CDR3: TGTGCTAGTGGTTTGGATGACACCGGGGAGCTGTTTTTT. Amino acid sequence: CASGLDDTGELFF.

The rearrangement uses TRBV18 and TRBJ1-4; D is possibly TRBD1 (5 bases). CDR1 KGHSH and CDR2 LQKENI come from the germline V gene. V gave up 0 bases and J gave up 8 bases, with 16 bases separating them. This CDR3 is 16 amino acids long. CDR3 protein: CASSPPGGRAGEKLFF. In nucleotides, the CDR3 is TGTGCCAGCTCACCACCGGGCGGCAGGGCGGGGGAAAAACTGTTTTTT.

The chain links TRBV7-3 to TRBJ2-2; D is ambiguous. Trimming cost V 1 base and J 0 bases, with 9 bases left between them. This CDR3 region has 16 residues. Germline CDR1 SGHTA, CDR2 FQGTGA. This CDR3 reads CASSLMGWPNTGELFF. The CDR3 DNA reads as TGTGCCAGCAGCTTAATGGGGTGGCCGAACACCGGGGAGCTGTTTTTT.

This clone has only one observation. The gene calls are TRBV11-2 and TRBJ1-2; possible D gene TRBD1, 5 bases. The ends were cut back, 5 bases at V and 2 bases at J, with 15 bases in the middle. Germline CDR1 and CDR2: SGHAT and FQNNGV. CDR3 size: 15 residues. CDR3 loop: CASSASGGGNYGYTF. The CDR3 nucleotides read TGTGCCAGCAGCGCCTCCGGGGGAGGCAACTATGGCTACACCTTC. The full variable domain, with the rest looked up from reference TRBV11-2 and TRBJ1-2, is EAGVAQSPRYKIIEKRQSVAFWCNPISGHATLYWYQQILGQGPKLLIQFQNNGVVDDSQLPKDRFSAERLKGVDSTLKIQPAKLEDSAVYLCASSASGGGNYGYTFGSGTRLTVV.

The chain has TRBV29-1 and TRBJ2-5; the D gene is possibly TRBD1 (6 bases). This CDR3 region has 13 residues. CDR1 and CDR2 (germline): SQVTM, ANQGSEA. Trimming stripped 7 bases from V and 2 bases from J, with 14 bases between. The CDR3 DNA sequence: TGCAGCGCCCGAGGGCAGGGGCAAGAGACCCAGTACTTC. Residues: CSARGQGQETQYF.